Following are 19 T cell receptor beta chains from one sample sequenced in a study of blood T cell repertoires in COVID-19. Assay: immunoSEQ multiplex PCR; the TCRdb copy retains only in-frame clones and omits some. The table lists 200,000 or so clones, around four fifths of them singletons. Sequenced sample: peripheral blood. These receptors originate from an older woman with active or convalescent COVID-19.

The V call is TRBV4-2, the J call TRBJ2-5, with D possibly being TRBD2 (6 bases). Germline V gene sequence: CDR1 LGHNA, CDR2 YNFKEQ. Trimming shortened V by 1 base and J by 0 bases, and 15 bases separated the two germline ends. The CDR3 spans 17 residues. CDR3 DNA sequence: TGTGCCAGCAGCCAAGGGGGTGACGGGAGAGACCAAGAGACCCAGTACTTC. Residues: CASSQGGDGRDQETQYF.

DNA for the CDR3: TGTGCCTGGAATGAACAGGGGTCCTATGGCTACACCTTC. Translation: CAWNEQGSYGYTF. The chain has TRBV30 and TRBJ1-2, with 7 nucleotides matching TRBD1. CDR3 length: 13 residues. CDR1 is GTSNPN, CDR2 SVGIG, per germline (reference sequence). With 4 bases clipped from V and 4 bases from J, the junction kept 6 bases outside the gene matches.

This sequence joins TRBV4-2 and TRBJ1-4; the match to TRBD1 covers 8 bases. The CDR3 is made up of 16 amino acids. Trimming at V came to 0 bases and at J to 8 bases, leaving 8 bases not matched to a gene. The V gene's germline CDR1 is LGHNA and CDR2 YNFKEQ. The CDR3 is CASSQEGDRFREKLFF. CDR3 in DNA: TGTGCCAGCAGCCAAGAAGGGGACAGGTTTAGGGAAAAACTGTTTTTT.

The V and J genes are TRBV2 and TRBJ1-4, with 9 positions matching TRBD1. Per germline, CDR1 SNHLY and CDR2 FYNNEI. After removal of 6 bases from V and 7 bases from J, the junction contained 12 bases not matched to a gene. This CDR3 comprises 16 residues. The CDR3 DNA reads TGTGCCAGCAGGTCACAGCCCCGGACAGGGGTTGAAAAACTGTTTTTT. It codes for CASRSQPRTGVEKLFF. Drawing the rest from reference TRBV2 and TRBJ1-4, the complete variable domain is EPEVTQTPSHQVTQMGQEVILRCVPISNHLYFYWYRQILGQKVEFLVSFYNNEISEKSEIFDDQFSVERPDGSNFTLKIRSTKLEDSAMYFCASRSQPRTGVEKLFFGSGTQLSVL.

The CDR3, as DNA: TGCGCCAGCAGCCCCGGGACAGTTCAATACGAGCAGTACTTC. Translating gives CASSPGTVQYEQYF. The chain carries TRBV5-1 and TRBJ2-7; 7 bases line up with TRBD1. CDR1 and CDR2 (germline): SGHRS, YFSETQ. This CDR3 contains 14 residues. After removal of 4 bases from V and 4 bases from J, the junction contained 8 bases not matched to a gene.

DNA of the CDR3: TGTGCCAGTAGTATGACAGGGGGCGGGCAGCCCCAGCATTTT. This translates into CASSMTGGGQPQHF. V gene TRBV19 combines with J gene TRBJ1-5; 10 bases align to TRBD1. After removal of 3 bases from V and 7 bases from J, the junction contained 3 bases not matched to a gene. Per germline, CDR1 LNHDA and CDR2 SQIVND (reference sequence). The CDR3 covers 14 residues.

This clone came up once. This sequence joins TRBV27 and TRBJ2-3, with 9 bases matching TRBD2. Looked up from germline, CDR1 is MNHEY and CDR2 is SMNVEV (reference sequence). The V and J ends lost 3 bases and 0 bases, in that order; junction bases with no gene match: 4. CDR3 length equals 16 residues. The CDR3 DNA reads TGTGCCAGCAGTTTGACTAGCGGTGATAGCACAGATACGCAGTATTTT. It specifies CASSLTSGDSTDTQYF.

The J gene is TRBJ1-4, the V gene TRBV5-1; 11 bases fit TRBD1. CDR3 length equals 17 residues. The J segment lost 6 bases and the V segment lost 5 bases, leaving 12 bases of the junction unmatched. Germline assignment: CDR1 SGHRS and CDR2 YFSETQ. The CDR3 DNA reads TGCGCCAGCAGTATGGGGAGGACAGGGGGCGCTTATGAAAAACTGTTTTTT. Translating it yields CASSMGRTGGAYEKLFF.

The chain employs TRBV20-1 and TRBJ2-1; 7 positions match TRBD2. Germline values: CDR1 DFQATT, CDR2 SNEGSKA (reference sequence). V was clipped by 6 bases and J by 9 bases; unmatched bases: 5. The CDR3 covers 11 residues. The CDR3 DNA reads TGCAGTGCCCCCCGCGGGGGTGAGCAGTTCTTC. It codes for CSAPRGGEQFF.

The chain employs TRBV4-1 and TRBJ2-2; 7 nucleotides match TRBD2. Germline V CDR1 and CDR2: MGHRA, YSYEKL. This CDR3 region has 15 residues. V shed 3 bases and J 3 bases; nucleotides not matched to a gene: 4. CDR3 nucleotide sequence: TGCGCCAGCAGCCAGCGGGAGAGGGACACCGGGGAGCTGTTTTTT. This codes for CASSQRERDTGELFF.

The chain couples TRBV5-1 to TRBJ2-3; 9 bases are a match to TRBD2. CDR3 length: 16 amino acids. V lost 3 bases to trimming and J lost 5 bases; unmatched junction nucleotides: 10. Looked up from germline, CDR1 is SGHRS and CDR2 is YFSETQ. CDR3 sequence: CASSYGSGRGEDTQYF. The CDR3 DNA is TGCGCCAGCAGCTACGGTAGCGGGAGAGGTGAAGATACGCAGTATTTT.

The chain combines TRBV3-1 (or the pseudogene TRBV3-2) with TRBJ1-2, with a weak D call TRBD1 (6 bases). From germline, CDR1 is LGHDT and CDR2 YNNKEL (reference sequence). This CDR3 has 15 residues. The V end was cut by 1 base, the J end by 5 bases, with 14 bases between. The CDR3 sequence: CASSQVTGQGYGYTF. The CDR3 nucleotides are TGTGCCAGCAGCCAAGTAACGGGGCAGGGGTATGGCTACACCTTC.

The chain carries TRBV5-4 and TRBJ2-1; TRBD2 is a possible D gene (6 bases). The CDR3 covers 14 residues. With 0 bases removed from V and 7 bases from J, the gap between germline ends came to 11 bases. From germline, CDR1 is SGHNT and CDR2 YYREEE (reference sequence). The DNA for the CDR3 is TGTGCCAGCAGCTTGGGGTACGCGGGGAATGAGCAGTTCTTC. It codes for CASSLGYAGNEQFF.

The chain is built from TRBV14 and TRBJ1-6; 9 nucleotides match TRBD1. The trim removed 9 bases at V and 7 bases at J, leaving 10 bases unmatched. Looked up from germline, CDR1 is SGHDN and CDR2 is FVKESK. This CDR3 is 15 amino acids long. CDR3 nucleotides: TGTGCCAGTCATCCCGGGACAGGGAGGAATTCACCCCTCCACTTT. It yields the protein CASHPGTGRNSPLHF.

The J gene is TRBJ2-5, the V gene TRBV5-4; TRBD2 aligns across 13 bases. CDR3 length equals 14 residues. Germline CDR1 reads SGHNT; CDR2 reads YYREEE (reference sequence). V was clipped by 2 bases and J by 9 bases; unmatched bases: 4. In DNA form, the CDR3 reads TGTGCCAGCAGCTTCGGACTAGCGGGAGACCCCCAGTACTTC. Its translation is CASSFGLAGDPQYF.

This chain uses TRBV6-5 with TRBJ1-1; D perhaps matches TRBD1 (5 bases). In germline, CDR1 is MNHEY, CDR2 SVGAGI. The CDR3 runs to 14 residues. The V and J ends lost 0 bases and 0 bases respectively, with 5 bases between them. The CDR3 DNA is TGTGCCAGCAGTTACTCGGGGCTGAACACTGAAGCTTTCTTT. It codes for CASSYSGLNTEAFF.

The chain recombines TRBV19 with TRBJ2-2, with D hard to call. Trimming took 3 bases from V and 7 from J, leaving 6 bases between them. Looked up from germline, CDR1 is LNHDA and CDR2 is SQIVND (reference sequence). CDR3 length equals 12 residues. CDR3 bases: TGTGCCAGTAGTATTTTGAGCGGGGAGCTGTTTTTT. Its protein is CASSILSGELFF.

The sample holds a few counts of this clone. This chain joins TRBV2 and TRBJ1-4; possible D gene TRBD1, 6 bases. The CDR3 runs 16 residues. The V end lost 6 bases, the J end lost 0 bases, and 14 bases lay between the germline ends. Per the germline V gene, CDR1 is SNHLY and CDR2 is FYNNEI. Written as DNA, the CDR3 is TGTGCCAGCAGGTCACAGGGATATGCAACTAATGAAAAACTGTTTTTT. It translates to CASRSQGYATNEKLFF.

This clone was counted a few times. This chain joins TRBV5-4 and TRBJ2-2, with TRBD2 matching over 11 bases. J was trimmed by 6 bases and V by 2 bases; bases with no gene match: 15. The germline V gene has CDR1 SGHNT and CDR2 YYREEE (reference sequence). This CDR3 has 19 residues. CDR3 DNA: TGTGCCAGCAGCTTCGAACTAGCGGGAGCGGGGTACAGGTCCGGGGAGCTGTTTTTT. Translated, it gives CASSFELAGAGYRSGELFF.